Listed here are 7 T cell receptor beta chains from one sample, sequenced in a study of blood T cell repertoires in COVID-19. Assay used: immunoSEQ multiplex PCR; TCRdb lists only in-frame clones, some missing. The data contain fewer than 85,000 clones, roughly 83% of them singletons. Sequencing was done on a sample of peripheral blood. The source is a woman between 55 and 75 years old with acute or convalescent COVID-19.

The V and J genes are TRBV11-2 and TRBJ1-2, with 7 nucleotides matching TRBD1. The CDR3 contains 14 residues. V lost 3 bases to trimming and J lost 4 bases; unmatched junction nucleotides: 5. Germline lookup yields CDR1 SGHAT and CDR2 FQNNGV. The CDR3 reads CASSFPRDSYGYTF. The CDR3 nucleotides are TGTGCCAGCAGCTTCCCCCGGGACAGCTATGGCTACACCTTC.

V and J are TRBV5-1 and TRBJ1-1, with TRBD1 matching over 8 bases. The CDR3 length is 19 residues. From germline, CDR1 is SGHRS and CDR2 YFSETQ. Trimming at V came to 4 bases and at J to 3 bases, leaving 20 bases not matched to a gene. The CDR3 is CASSLGPGQGFGSDTEAFF. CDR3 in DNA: TGCGCCAGCAGCCTGGGACCCGGACAGGGTTTCGGGTCCGACACTGAAGCTTTCTTT. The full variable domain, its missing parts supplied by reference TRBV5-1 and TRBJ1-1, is KAGVTQTPRYLIKTRGQQVTLSCSPISGHRSVSWYQQTPGQGLQFLFEYFSETQRNKGNFPGRFSGRQFSNSRSEMNVSTLELGDSALYLCASSLGPGQGFGSDTEAFFGQGTRLTVV.

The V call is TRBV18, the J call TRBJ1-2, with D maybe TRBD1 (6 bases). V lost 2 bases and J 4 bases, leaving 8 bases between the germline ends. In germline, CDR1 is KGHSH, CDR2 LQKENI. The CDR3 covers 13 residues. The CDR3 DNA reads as TGTGCCAGCTCACCAACGGACAGCTATGGCTACACCTTC. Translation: CASSPTDSYGYTF.

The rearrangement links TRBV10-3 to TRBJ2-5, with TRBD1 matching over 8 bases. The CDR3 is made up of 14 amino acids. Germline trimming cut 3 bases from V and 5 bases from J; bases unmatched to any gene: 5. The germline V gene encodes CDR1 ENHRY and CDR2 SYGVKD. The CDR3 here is CAISDQGALETQYF. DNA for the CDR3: TGTGCCATCAGTGATCAGGGGGCGTTGGAGACCCAGTACTTC.

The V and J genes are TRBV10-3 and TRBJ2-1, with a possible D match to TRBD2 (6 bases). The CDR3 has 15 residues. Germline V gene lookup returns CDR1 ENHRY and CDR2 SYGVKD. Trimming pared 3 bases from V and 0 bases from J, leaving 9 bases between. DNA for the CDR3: TGTGCCATCAGTGACGGAGCGGGCTCCTACAATGAGCAGTTCTTC. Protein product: CAISDGAGSYNEQFF.

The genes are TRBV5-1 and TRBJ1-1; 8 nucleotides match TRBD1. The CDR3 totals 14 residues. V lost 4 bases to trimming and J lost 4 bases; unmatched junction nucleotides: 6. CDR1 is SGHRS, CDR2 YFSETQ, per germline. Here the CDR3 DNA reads TGCGCCAGCAGCCCCCAGGGGGCTCGCACTGAAGCTTTCTTT. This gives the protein CASSPQGARTEAFF.

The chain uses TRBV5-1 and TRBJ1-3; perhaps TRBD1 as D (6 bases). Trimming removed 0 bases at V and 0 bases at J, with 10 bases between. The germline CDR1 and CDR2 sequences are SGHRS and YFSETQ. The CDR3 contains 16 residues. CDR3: CASSLETGPSGNTIYF. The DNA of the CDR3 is TGCGCCAGCAGCTTGGAGACAGGCCCCTCTGGAAACACCATATATTTT. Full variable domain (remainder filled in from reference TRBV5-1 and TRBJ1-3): KAGVTQTPRYLIKTRGQQVTLSCSPISGHRSVSWYQQTPGQGLQFLFEYFSETQRNKGNFPGRFSGRQFSNSRSEMNVSTLELGDSALYLCASSLETGPSGNTIYFGEGSWLTVV.